The TCR beta chain under discussion was sequenced for a study of blood T cell repertoires in COVID-19. Recruitment covered about 26 US areas and drew participants whose ages spanned about 18 to 100 years. Cohorts were assigned according to the clinical history that participants reported. Trimming took off 5 bases at V and 3 bases at J, with 17 bases between the two ends. The CDR3 length is 16 residues. The germline V gene encodes CDR1 LNHDA and CDR2 SQIVND (reference sequence). Methods used by the authors: It was from reference gene primer amplification that nucleated cell counts were estimated. The data were produced by immunoSEQ multiplex PCR, yet TCRdb's version contains in-frame clones alone and is incomplete. The D gene and trimming were derived from the DNA, and the V and J assignments and clone size from that table. The repertoire holds hundreds of thousands of clones, with 85% to 90% as singletons.

The TCR comes from a man younger than 40 who had recovered from COVID-19. Material for sequencing was PBMCs or T cells enriched from blood (not recorded which). The chain couples TRBV19 to TRBJ1-3; D is possibly TRBD1 (5 bases). Written as DNA, the CDR3 is TGTGCCAGTAGTCCGAAGACTCCCGGGGGTGGAAACACCATATATTTT. Its protein product is CASSPKTPGGGNTIYF.